The TCR beta chain under discussion was sequenced for a study of shared clonotypes between healthy human individuals. Study findings and constraints: Depth was large, yet rarefaction showed that sorted-subset sequencing was incomplete. Sampling used blood alone; tissue repertoires probably differ.

Points on this clone: Its antigen is unidentified. The sample has other DNA sequences that encode this CDR3 too.

Several immunoSEQ plates held equal portions of the genomic DNA taken from each subset. Profiled with immunoSEQ multiplex PCR; TCRdb holds only in-frame clones, not every one. The data hold 1.5 million to 1.9 million clones, with approximately 98% observed a single time. CD45RA-negative memory and CD45RA+ naive subsets were split from the CD4+ cells. V was pared by 4 bases and J by 4 bases, with 8 bases between. The CDR3 runs to 12 residues. Germline V CDR1 and CDR2: MDHEN, SYDVKM. Input material: naive CD4+ T cells sorted from blood. As for subset: CD45RA+ positively selected. This TCR came from a young man in good health. The gene calls are TRBV28 and TRBJ2-7, with D unresolved. CDR3: CASSSDSYEQYF. The CDR3 nucleotides read TGTGCCAGCAGTTCCGATAGTTACGAGCAGTACTTC.